This T cell receptor beta chain comes out of a study of blood T cells in healthy people across ages. On this clonotype itself: Its antigen is unknown.

Overall study results and limits: Older age coincided with a roughly linear decline in TCR beta diversity per million T cells.

Sample-barcoded 5' priming and a J-beta primer mix drove a second PCR of 7 to 11 cycles. Each cDNA molecule received a tag from a template-switch adaptor that had 12 random nucleotides. TCRdb reanalysed the 5' RACE reads using MiXCR and keeps one entry per CDR3 protein. The sample has approximately 1.5 million distinct CDR3 sequences, almost 35% seen once; the top ten hold about 10%. In each sample, at least 7 million PBMCs were isolated. The CDR3 has 14 amino acids. Germline lookup yields CDR1 DFQATT and CDR2 SNEGSKA (reference sequence). Trimming pared 0 bases from V and 2 bases from J, leaving 11 bases between.

V and J are TRBV20-1 and TRBJ2-7; D gene unclear. This TCR derives from a woman in her thirties in good health. Specimen: blood. The CDR3 DNA reads TGCAGTGCTAGAGATCCCGCCGGAACCTACGAGCAGTACTTC. Translated: CSARDPAGTYEQYF.